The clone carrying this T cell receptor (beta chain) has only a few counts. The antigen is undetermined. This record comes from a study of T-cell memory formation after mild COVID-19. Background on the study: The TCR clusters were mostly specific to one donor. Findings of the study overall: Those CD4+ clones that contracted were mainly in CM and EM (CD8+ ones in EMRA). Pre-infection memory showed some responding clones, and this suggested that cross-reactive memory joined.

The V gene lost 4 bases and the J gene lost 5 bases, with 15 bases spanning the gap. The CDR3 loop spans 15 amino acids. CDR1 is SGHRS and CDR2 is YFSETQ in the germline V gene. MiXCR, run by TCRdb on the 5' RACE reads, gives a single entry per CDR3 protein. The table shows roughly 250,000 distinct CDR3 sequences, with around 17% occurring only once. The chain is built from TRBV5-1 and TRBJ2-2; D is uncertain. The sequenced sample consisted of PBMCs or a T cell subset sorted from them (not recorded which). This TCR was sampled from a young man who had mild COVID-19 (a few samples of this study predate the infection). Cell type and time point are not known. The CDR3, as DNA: TGCGCCAGCAGCCACTTCTCGTTTGGGACCGGGGAGCTGTTTTTT. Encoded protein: CASSHFSFGTGELFF.